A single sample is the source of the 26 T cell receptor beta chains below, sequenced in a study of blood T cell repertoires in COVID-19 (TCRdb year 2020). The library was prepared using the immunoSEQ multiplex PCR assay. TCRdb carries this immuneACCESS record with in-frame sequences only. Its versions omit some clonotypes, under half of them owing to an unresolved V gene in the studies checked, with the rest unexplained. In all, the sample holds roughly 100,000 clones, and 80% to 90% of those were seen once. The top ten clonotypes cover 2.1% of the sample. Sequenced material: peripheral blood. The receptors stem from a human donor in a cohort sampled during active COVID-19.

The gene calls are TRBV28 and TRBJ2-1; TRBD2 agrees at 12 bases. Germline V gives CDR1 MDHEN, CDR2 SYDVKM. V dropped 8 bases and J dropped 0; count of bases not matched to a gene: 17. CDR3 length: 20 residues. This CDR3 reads CASAPLLAGGPLSSYNEQFF. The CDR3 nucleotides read TGTGCCAGCGCCCCACTCCTAGCGGGAGGGCCGCTGAGCTCCTACAATGAGCAGTTCTTC. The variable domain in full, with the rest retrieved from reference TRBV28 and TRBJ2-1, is DVKVTQSSRYLVKRTGEKVFLECVQDMDHENMFWYRQDPGLGLRLIYFSYDVKMKEKGDIPEGYSVSREKKERFSLILESASTNQTSMYLCASAPLLAGGPLSSYNEQFFGPGTRLTVL.

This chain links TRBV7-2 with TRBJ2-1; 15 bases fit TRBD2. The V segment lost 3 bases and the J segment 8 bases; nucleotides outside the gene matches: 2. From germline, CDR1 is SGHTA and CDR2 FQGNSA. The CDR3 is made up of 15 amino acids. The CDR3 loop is CASSFGLAGGYEQFF. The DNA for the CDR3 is TGTGCCAGCAGCTTCGGACTAGCGGGGGGGTATGAGCAGTTCTTC.

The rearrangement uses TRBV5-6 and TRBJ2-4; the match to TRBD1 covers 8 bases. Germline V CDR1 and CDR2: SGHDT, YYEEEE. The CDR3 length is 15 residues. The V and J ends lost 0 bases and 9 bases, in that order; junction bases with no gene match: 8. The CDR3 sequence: CASSLDRTGYGIQYF. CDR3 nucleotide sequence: TGTGCCAGCAGCTTGGACCGGACAGGGTACGGCATTCAGTACTTC.

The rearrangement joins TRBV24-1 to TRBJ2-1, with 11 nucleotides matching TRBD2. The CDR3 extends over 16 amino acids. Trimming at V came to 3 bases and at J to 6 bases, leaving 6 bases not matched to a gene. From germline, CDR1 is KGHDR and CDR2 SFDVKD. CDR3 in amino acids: CATSDPGLADTNEQFF. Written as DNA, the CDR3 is TGTGCCACCAGTGATCCGGGACTAGCGGACACCAATGAGCAGTTCTTC.

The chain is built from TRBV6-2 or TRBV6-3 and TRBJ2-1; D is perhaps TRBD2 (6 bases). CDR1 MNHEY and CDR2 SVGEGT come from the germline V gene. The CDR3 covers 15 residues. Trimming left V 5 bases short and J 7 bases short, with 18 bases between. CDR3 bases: TGTGCCAGCAGTACCATCGGGGGAGGTTCGAATGAGCAGTTCTTC. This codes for CASSTIGGGSNEQFF.

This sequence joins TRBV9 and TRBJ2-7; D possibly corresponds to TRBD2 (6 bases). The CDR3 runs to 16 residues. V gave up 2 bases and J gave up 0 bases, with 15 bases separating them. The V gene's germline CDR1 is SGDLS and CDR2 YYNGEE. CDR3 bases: TGTGCCAGCAGCGTCAATCCTTCTAGCGACTCCTACGAGCAGTACTTC. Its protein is CASSVNPSSDSYEQYF. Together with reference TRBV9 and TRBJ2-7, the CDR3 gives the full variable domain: DSGVTQTPKHLITATGQRVTLRCSPRSGDLSVYWYQQSLDQGLQFLIQYYNGEERAKGNILERFSAQQFPDLHSELNLSSLELGDSALYFCASSVNPSSDSYEQYFGPGTRLTVT.

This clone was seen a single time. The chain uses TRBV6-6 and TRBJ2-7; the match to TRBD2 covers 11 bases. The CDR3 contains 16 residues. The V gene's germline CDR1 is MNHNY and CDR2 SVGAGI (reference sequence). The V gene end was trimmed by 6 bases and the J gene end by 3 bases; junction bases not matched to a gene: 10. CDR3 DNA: TGTGCCAGCAGCCGGAATAGACTAGCGGGAATCTACGAGCAGTACTTC. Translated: CASSRNRLAGIYEQYF.

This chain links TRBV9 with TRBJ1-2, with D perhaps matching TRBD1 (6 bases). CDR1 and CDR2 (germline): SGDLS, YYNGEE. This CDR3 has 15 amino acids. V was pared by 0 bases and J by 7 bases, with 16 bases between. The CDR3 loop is CASSVAAQGLGGYTF. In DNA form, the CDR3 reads TGTGCCAGCAGCGTAGCCGCCCAGGGGTTGGGTGGCTACACCTTC.

The DNA of the CDR3 is TGCGCCAGCAGCTTCAGCGGGGGAGCGATGAACACCGGGGAGCTGTTTTTT. Protein sequence: CASSFSGGAMNTGELFF. V is TRBV5-1 and J is TRBJ2-2; 8 bases align to TRBD2. Germline CDR1 reads SGHRS; CDR2 reads YFSETQ. The length of the CDR3 is 17 residues. V dropped 2 bases and J dropped 1; count of bases not matched to a gene: 7.

The CDR3 bases are TGTGCCAGCAGCTTAGAGGGTTACGGGGAGAGCTCCTACGAGCAGTACTTC. It encodes CASSLEGYGESSYEQYF. J is TRBJ2-7 and V is TRBV7-2; D perhaps matches TRBD2 (5 bases). There are 17 residues in the CDR3. The germline CDR1 and CDR2 sequences are SGHTA and FQGNSA. Trimming removed 1 base from V and 0 bases from J, with 16 bases in between. The variable domain in full, completed from reference TRBV7-2 and TRBJ2-7, reads GAGVSQSPSNKVTEKGKDVELRCDPISGHTALYWYRQSLGQGLEFLIYFQGNSAPDKSGLPSDRFSAERTGGSVSTLTIQRTQQEDSAVYLCASSLEGYGESSYEQYFGPGTRLTVT.

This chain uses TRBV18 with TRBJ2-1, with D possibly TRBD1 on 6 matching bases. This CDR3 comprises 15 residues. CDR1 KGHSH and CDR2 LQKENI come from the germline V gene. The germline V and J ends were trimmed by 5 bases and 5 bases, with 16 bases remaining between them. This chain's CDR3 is CASSSAKTGNNEQFF. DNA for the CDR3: TGTGCCAGCTCATCAGCAAAGACAGGAAACAATGAGCAGTTCTTC.

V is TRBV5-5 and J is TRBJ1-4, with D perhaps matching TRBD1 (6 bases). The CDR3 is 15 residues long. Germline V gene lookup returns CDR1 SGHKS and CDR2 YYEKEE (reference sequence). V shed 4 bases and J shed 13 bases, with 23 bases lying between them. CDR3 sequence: CASSDTGLASGGLFF. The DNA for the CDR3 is TGTGCCAGCAGCGACACAGGGCTGGCCTCGGGCGGACTGTTTTTT.

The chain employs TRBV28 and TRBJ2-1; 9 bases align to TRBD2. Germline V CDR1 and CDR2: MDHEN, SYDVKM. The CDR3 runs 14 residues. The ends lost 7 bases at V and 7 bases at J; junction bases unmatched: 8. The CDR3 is CASTSRGGYNEQFF. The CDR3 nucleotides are TGTGCCAGCACCTCGCGGGGGGGCTATAATGAGCAGTTCTTC.

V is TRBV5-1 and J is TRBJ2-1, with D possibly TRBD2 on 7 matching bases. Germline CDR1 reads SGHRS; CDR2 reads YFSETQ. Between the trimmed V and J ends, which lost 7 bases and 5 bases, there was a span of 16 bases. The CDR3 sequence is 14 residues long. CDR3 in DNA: TGCGCCAGCTCATCGGTGCGGGGGCACAATGAGCAGTTCTTC. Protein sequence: CASSSVRGHNEQFF.

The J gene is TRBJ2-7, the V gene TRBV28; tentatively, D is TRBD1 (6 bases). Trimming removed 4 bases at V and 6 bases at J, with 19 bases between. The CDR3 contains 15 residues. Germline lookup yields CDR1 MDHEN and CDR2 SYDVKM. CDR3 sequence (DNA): TGTGCCAGCAGTTCCCCGAAGACAGGCAAGAGCGAGCAGTACTTC. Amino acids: CASSSPKTGKSEQYF.

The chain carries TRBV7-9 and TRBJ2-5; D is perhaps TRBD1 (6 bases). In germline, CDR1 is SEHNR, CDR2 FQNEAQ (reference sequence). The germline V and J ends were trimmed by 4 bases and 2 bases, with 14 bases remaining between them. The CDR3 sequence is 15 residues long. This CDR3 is CASSSPGHLQETQYF. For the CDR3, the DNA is TGTGCCAGCAGCTCTCCGGGACACCTTCAAGAGACCCAGTACTTC.

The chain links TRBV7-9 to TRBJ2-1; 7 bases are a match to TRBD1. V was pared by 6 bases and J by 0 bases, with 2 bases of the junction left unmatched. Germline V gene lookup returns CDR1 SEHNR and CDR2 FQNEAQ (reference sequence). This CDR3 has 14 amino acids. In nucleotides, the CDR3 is TGTGCCAGCAGTGGGGACAGCTCCTACAATGAGCAGTTCTTC. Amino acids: CASSGDSSYNEQFF.

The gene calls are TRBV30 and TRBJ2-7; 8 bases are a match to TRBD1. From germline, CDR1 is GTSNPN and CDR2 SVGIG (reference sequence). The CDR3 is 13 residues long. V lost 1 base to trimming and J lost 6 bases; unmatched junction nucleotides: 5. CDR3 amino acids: CAWSGQGYREQYF. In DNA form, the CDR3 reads TGTGCCTGGAGTGGACAGGGGTATCGCGAGCAGTACTTC. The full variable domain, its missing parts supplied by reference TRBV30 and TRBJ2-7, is SQTIHQWPATLVQPVGSPLSLECTVEGTSNPNLYWYRQAAGRGLQLLFYSVGIGQISSEVPQNLSASRPQDRQFILSSKKLLLSDSGFYLCAWSGQGYREQYFGPGTRLTVT.

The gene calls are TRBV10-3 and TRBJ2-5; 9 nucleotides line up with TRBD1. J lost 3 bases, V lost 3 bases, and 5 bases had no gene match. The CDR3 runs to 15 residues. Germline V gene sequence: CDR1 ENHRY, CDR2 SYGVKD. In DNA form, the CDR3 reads TGTGCCATCAGTGACCCGACAGGGGGTAAAGAGACCCAGTACTTC. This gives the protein CAISDPTGGKETQYF.

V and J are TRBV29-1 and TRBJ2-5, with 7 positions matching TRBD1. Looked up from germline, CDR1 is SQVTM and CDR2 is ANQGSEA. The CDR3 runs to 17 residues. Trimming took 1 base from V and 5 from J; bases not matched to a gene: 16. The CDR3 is CSVEGGRDRVVVETQYF. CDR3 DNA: TGCAGCGTTGAAGGAGGCCGTGACAGGGTGGTGGTGGAGACCCAGTACTTC. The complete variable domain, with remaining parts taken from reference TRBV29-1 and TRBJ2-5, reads SAVISQKPSRDICQRGTSLTIQCQVDSQVTMMFWYRQQPGQSLTLIATANQGSEATYESGFVIDKFPISRPNLTFSTLTVSNMSPEDSSIYLCSVEGGRDRVVVETQYFGPGTRLLVL.

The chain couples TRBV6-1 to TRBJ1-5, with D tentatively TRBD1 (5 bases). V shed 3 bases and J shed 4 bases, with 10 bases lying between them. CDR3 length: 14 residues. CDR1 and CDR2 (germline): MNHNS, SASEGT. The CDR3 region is CASSDGGGNQPQHF. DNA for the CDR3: TGTGCCAGCAGTGACGGGGGGGGTAATCAGCCCCAGCATTTT.

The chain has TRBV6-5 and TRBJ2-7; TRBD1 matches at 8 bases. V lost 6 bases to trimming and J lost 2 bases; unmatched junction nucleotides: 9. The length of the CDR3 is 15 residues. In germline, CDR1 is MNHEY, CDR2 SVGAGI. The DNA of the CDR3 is TGTGCCAGCAGCCCGACCCAGGGGGCCGCCTACGAGCAGTACTTC. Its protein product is CASSPTQGAAYEQYF.

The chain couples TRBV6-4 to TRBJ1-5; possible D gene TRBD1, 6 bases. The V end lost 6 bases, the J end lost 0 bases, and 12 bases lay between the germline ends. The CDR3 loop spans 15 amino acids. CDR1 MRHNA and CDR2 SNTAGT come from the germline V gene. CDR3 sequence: CASRATGNSNQPQHF. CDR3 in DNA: TGTGCCAGCAGAGCAACAGGGAATAGCAATCAGCCCCAGCATTTT.

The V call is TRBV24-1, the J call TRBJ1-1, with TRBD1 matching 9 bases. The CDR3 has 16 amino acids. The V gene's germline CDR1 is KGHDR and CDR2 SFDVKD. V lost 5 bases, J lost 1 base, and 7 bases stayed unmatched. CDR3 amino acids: CATSGSPGQGNTEAFF. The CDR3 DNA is TGTGCCACCAGTGGTTCACCGGGACAGGGGAACACTGAAGCTTTCTTT.

This chain's CDR3 is CASSPRTGGNYGYTF. As DNA, the CDR3 is TGTGCCAGCAGCCCCCGGACAGGGGGTAACTATGGCTACACCTTC. The rearrangement links TRBV3-1 (or the pseudogene TRBV3-2) to TRBJ1-2; 10 bases line up with TRBD1. This CDR3 region has 15 residues. Trimming cost V 4 bases and J 1 base; bases outside gene matches: 3. Per the germline V gene, CDR1 is LGHDT and CDR2 is YNNKEL (reference sequence).

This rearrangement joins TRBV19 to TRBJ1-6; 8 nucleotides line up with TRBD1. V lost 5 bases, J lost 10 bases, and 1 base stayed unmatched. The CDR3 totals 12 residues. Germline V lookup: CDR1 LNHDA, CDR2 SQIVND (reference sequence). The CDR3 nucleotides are TGTGCCAGTAGTCCAGGGGGCTCACCCCTCCACTTT. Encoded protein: CASSPGGSPLHF.